This TCR beta chain was obtained from a study of T cell changes during pregnancy in multiple sclerosis. The table came from immunoSEQ multiplex PCR; TCRdb's copy has only in-frame clones and leaves some out. The data contain roughly 110,000 clones, 85% to 95% of them singletons. Germline CDR1 reads SGHTA; CDR2 reads FQGNSA. V was pared by 5 bases and J by 1 base, with 11 bases of the junction left unmatched. This CDR3 contains 16 residues. Sequencing was performed on peripheral blood, taken in the third trimester of pregnancy. The chain employs TRBV7-2 and TRBJ2-7; 7 bases line up with TRBD1. The TCR was taken from a female donor in good health, enrolled as a control in a pregnancy study. The CDR3 spells CASSPQTGSRSYEQYF. CDR3 nucleotide sequence: TGTGCCAGCAGCCCTCAGACAGGGTCTAGGTCCTACGAGCAGTACTTC.